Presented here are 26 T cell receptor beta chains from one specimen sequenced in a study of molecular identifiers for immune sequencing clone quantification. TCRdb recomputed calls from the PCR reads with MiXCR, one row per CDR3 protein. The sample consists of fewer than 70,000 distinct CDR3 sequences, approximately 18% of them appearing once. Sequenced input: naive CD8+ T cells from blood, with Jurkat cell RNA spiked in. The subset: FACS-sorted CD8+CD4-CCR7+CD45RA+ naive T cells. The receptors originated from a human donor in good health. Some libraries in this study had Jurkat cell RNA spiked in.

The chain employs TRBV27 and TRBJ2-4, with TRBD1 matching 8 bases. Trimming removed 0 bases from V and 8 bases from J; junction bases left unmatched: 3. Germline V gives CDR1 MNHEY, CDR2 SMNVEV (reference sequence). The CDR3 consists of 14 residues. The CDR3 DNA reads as TGTGCCAGCAGTTTATCGGACAGGGTTGACATTCAGTACTTC. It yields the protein CASSLSDRVDIQYF.

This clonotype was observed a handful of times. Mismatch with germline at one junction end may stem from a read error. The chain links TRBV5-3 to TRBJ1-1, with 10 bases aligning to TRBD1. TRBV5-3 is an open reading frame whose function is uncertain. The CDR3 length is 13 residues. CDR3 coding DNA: TGTGCCAGCAGCTTGGGGGGGACAGGGGAGACTTTCTTT. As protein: CASSLGGTGETFF.

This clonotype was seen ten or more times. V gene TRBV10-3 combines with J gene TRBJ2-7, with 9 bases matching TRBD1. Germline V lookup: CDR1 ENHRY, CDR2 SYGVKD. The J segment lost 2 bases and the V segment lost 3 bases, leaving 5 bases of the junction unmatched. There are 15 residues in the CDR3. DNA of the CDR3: TGTGCCATCAGTGAAAAGGACAGGGGCGCCTACGAGCAGTACTTC. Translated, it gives CAISEKDRGAYEQYF.

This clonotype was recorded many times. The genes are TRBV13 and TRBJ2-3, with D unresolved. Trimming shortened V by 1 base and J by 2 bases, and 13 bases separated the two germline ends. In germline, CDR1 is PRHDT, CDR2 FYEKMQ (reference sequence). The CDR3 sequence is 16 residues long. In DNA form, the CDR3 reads TGTGCCAGCAGCTTAGTCCCCCTGGGCCCCACAGATACGCAGTATTTT. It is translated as CASSLVPLGPTDTQYF.

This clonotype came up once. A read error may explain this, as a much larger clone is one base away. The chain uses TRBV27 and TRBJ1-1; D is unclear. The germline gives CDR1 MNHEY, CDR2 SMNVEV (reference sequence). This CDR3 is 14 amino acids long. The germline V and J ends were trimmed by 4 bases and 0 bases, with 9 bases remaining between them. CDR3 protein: CASSSTIMNTEAFF. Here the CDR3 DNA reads TGTGCCAGCAGTTCTACGATTATGAACACTGAAGCTTTCTTT.

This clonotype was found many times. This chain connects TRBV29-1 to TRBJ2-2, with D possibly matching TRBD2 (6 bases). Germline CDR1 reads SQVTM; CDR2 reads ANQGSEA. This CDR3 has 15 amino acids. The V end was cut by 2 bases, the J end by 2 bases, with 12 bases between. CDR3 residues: CSVERRDLNTGELFF. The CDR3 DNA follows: TGCAGCGTTGAAAGGCGGGACCTTAACACCGGGGAGCTGTTTTTT.

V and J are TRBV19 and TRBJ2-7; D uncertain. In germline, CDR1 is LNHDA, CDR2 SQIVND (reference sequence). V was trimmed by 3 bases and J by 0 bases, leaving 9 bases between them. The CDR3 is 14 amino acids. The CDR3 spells CASSIPASSYEQYF. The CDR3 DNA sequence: TGTGCCAGTAGTATCCCAGCGTCCTCCTACGAGCAGTACTTC.

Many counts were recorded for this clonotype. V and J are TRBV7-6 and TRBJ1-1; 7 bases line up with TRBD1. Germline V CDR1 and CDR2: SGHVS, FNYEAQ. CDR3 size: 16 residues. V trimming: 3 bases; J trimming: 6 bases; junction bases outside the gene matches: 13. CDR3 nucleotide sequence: TGTGCCAGCAGCTTGGGGCAAAGACAGGGATGGGCTGAAGCTTTCTTT. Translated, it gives CASSLGQRQGWAEAFF.

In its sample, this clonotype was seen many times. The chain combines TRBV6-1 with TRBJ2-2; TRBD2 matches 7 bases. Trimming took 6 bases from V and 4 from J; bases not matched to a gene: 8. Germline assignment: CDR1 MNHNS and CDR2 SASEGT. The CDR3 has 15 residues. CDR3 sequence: CASSRISGFTGELFF. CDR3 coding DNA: TGTGCCAGCAGCCGGATTAGCGGGTTCACCGGGGAGCTGTTTTTT.

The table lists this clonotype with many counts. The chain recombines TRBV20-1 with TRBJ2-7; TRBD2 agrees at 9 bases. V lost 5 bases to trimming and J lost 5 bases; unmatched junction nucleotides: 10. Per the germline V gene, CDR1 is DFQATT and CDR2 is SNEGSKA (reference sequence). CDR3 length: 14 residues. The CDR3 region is CSAFLAGEGDEQYF. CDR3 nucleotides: TGCAGTGCTTTCTTAGCGGGAGAGGGAGACGAGCAGTACTTC.

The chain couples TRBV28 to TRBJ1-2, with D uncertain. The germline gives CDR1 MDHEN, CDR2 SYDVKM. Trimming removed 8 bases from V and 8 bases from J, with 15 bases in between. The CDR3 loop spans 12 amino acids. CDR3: CASSREGQGYTF. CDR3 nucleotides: TGTGCCAGCTCAAGGGAGGGTCAGGGCTACACCTTC.

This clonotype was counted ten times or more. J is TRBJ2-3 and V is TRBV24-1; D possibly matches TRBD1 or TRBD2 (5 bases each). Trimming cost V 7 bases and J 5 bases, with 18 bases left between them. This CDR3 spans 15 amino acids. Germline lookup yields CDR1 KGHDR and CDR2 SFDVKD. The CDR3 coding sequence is TGTGCCACCAGCGCCGGGATAGGGGTAGGAGATACGCAGTATTTT. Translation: CATSAGIGVGDTQYF.

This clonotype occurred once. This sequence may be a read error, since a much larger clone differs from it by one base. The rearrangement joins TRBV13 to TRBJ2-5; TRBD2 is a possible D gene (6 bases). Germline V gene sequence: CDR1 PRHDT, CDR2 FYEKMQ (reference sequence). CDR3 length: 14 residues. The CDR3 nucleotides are TGTGCCAGCGGCTTGCGCGGGGTACAAGAGACCCAGTACTTC. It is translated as CASGLRGVQETQYF.

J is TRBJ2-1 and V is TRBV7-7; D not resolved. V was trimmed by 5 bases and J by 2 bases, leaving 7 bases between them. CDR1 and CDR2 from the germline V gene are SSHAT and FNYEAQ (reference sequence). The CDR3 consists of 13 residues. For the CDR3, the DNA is TGTGCCAGCAGCCCCGCGGCCTACAATGAGCAGTTCTTC. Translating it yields CASSPAAYNEQFF.

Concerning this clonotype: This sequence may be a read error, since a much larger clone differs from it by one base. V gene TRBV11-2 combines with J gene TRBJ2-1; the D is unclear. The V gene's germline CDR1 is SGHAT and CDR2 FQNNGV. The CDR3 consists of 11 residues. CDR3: CASSFGHEQSF. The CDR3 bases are TGTGCCAGCAGCTTCGGTCATGAGCAGTCCTTC.

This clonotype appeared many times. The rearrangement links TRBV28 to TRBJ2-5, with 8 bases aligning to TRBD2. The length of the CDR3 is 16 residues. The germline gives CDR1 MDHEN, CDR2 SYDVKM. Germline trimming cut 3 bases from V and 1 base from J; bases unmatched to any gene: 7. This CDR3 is CASSLLAGIFQETQYF. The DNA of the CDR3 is TGTGCCAGCAGTTTGTTAGCGGGGATCTTCCAAGAGACCCAGTACTTC.

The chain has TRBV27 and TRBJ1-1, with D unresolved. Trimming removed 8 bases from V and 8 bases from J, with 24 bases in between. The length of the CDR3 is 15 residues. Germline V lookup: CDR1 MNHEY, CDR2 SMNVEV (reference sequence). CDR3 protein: CASGERRSGPPEAFF. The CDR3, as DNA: TGTGCCAGCGGTGAGAGACGTTCGGGTCCACCGGAAGCTTTCTTT.

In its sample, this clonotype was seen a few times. This CDR3 reads CASDPQGAPEAFF. The CDR3 DNA follows: TGTGCTAGTGATCCGCAGGGGGCCCCTGAAGCTTTCTTT. The chain carries TRBV12-5 and TRBJ1-1; TRBD1 aligns across 8 bases. Germline assignment: CDR1 LGHNT and CDR2 FRNRAP. V gave up 7 bases and J gave up 6 bases; unmatched junction bases: 7. CDR3 length equals 13 residues.

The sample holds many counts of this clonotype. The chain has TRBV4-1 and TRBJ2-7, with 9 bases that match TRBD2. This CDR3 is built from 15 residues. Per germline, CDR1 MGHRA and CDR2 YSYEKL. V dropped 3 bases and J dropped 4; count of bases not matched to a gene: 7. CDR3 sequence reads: CASSHRLAETYEQYF. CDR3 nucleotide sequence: TGCGCCAGCAGCCATCGACTAGCGGAGACGTACGAGCAGTACTTC.

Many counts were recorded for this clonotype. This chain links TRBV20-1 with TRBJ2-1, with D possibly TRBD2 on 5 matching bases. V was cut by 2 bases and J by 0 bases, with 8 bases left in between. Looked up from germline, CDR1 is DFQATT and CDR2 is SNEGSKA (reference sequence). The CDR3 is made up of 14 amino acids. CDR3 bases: TGCAGTGCTAGATTAGGGAGCTCCTACAATGAGCAGTTCTTC. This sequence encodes CSARLGSSYNEQFF.

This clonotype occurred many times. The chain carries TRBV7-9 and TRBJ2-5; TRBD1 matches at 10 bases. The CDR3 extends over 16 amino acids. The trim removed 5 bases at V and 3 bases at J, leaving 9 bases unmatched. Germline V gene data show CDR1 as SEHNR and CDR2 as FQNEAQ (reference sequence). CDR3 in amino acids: CASSQNTGTGEETQYF. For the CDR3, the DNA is TGTGCCAGCAGCCAAAACACCGGGACAGGGGAAGAGACCCAGTACTTC.

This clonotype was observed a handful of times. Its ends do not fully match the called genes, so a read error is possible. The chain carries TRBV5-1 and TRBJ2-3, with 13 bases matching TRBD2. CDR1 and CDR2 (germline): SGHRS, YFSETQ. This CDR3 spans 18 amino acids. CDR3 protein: CASSFGLAGAPPTDTLYF. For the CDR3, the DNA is TGCGCCAGCAGCTTCGGACTAGCGGGAGCCCCTCCCACAGATACGCTGTATTTT.

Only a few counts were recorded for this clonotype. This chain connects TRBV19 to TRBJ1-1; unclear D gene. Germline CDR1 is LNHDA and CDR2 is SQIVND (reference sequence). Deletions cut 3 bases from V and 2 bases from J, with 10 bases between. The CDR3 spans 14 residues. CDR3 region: CASSIATVNTEAFF. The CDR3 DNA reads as TGTGCCAGTAGTATCGCGACGGTAAACACTGAAGCTTTCTTT.

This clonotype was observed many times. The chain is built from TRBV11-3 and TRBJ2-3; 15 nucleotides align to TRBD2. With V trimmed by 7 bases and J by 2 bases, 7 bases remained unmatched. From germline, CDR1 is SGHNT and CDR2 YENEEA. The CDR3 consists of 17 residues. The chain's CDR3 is CASNGLAGGRPTDTQYF. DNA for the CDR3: TGTGCCAGCAACGGACTAGCGGGAGGGCGCCCCACAGATACGCAGTATTTT.

The CDR3 sequence is CGARGSGTGFSDTQYF. In nucleotides, the CDR3 is TGCGGCGCTAGAGGGTCCGGGACAGGGTTTTCAGATACGCAGTATTTT. The chain is built from TRBV20-1 and TRBJ2-3; 9 bases agree with TRBD1. This CDR3 is built from 16 residues. CDR1 and CDR2 (germline): DFQATT, SNEGSKA (reference sequence).

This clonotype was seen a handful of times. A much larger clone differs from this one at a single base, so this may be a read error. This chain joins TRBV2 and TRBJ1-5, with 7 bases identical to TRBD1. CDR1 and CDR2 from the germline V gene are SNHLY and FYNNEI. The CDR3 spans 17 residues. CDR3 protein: CVSRRTGDHYSNQPQHF. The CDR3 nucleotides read TGTGTCAGCAGGAGGACAGGAGACCATTATAGCAATCAGCCCCAGCATTTT.